These 13 T cell receptor beta chains were sequenced from one sample in a study of CD8+CD57+ T cells in acquired aplastic anemia. Patients chosen for sequencing had shown CD8+CD57+ cell expansion by flow cytometry. Template material for TCR beta VDJ and CDR3 profiling consisted of genomic DNA. TCRdb reanalysed the reads using MiXCR and keeps one entry per CDR3 protein. Seen here are fewer than 250,000 distinct CDR3 sequences, approximately 50% observed once, and the top ten hold 7% to 10%. Material: sorted CD4+, CD8+, or CD8+CD57+ T cells (not recorded which) from PBMCs. These receptors all stem from a human donor with aplastic anemia.

This clonotype turned up a few times. The chain has TRBV28 and TRBJ2-3; D unclear. The V end was cut by 6 bases, the J end by 4 bases, with 17 bases between. Per the germline V gene, CDR1 is MDHEN and CDR2 is SYDVKM. The CDR3 runs 15 residues. In DNA, the CDR3 is TGTGCCAGCAGGATTCCTCTGGGGATCCCAGATACGCAGTATTTT. Translation: CASRIPLGIPDTQYF.

A remark on this clonotype: A single base separates this from a much larger clone, so it may be a read error. This sequence joins TRBV6-5 and TRBJ2-1, with D uncertain. Per germline, CDR1 MNHEY and CDR2 SVGAGI. This CDR3 has 12 amino acids. The CDR3 is CASRLGYDEQFF. In DNA form, the CDR3 reads TGTGCCAGCAGGCTGGGCTACGATGAGCAGTTCTTC.

Ten or more counts support this clonotype. The chain couples TRBV20-1 to TRBJ2-1; D is possibly TRBD1 (6 bases). Germline CDR1 DFQATT, CDR2 SNEGSKA (reference sequence). The CDR3 totals 15 residues. Trimming left V 6 bases short and J 8 bases short, with 23 bases between. CDR3 sequence: CSATRMGATVYEQFF. CDR3 DNA: TGCAGTGCCACCCGGATGGGGGCGACGGTGTATGAGCAGTTCTTC.

This clonotype came up many times. The chain joins TRBV5-1 to TRBJ2-7, with TRBD2 matching 10 bases. Germline assignment: CDR1 SGHRS and CDR2 YFSETQ. The CDR3 runs 15 residues. Trimming took 3 bases from V and 7 from J; bases not matched to a gene: 10. The CDR3 reads CASSSSLAGAGEQYF. In DNA, the CDR3 is TGCGCCAGCAGCTCGAGCCTAGCGGGAGCGGGAGAGCAGTACTTC.

On this clonotype: The missing conserved phenylalanine or tryptophan at the end of this CDR3 makes a read error likely. The V call is TRBV5-4, the J call TRBJ1-1; no definite D call. Germline assignment: CDR1 SGHNT and CDR2 YYREEE (reference sequence). V lost 9 bases, J lost 4 bases, and 19 bases lay in between. CDR3 length: 14 amino acids. CDR3 loop: CATTWAGSATEAFL. As DNA, the CDR3 is TGTGCCACCACGTGGGCGGGGTCGGCCACTGAAGCTTTCTTG.

This clonotype has at least ten counts. The chain is built from TRBV7-8 and TRBJ1-2; 7 nucleotides agree with TRBD1. V trimming: 5 bases; J trimming: 4 bases; junction bases outside the gene matches: 10. Germline lookup yields CDR1 SGHVS and CDR2 FQNEAQ. This CDR3 region has 15 residues. The DNA for the CDR3 is TGTGCCAGCAGCCCAGGGGGGGGGACAATCTATGGCTACACCTTC. This codes for CASSPGGGTIYGYTF.

This clonotype was counted many times. The chain couples TRBV4-1 to TRBJ2-7; D is possibly TRBD2 (5 bases). Deletions cut 1 base from V and 4 bases from J, with 11 bases between. Per germline, CDR1 MGHRA and CDR2 YSYEKL. CDR3 size: 14 residues. The CDR3 DNA sequence: TGCGCCAGCAGCCAAGGTACAGCGGCTTACGAGCAGTACTTC. Protein product: CASSQGTAAYEQYF.

The rearrangement uses TRBV29-1 and TRBJ1-1; 10 bases fit TRBD1. Germline CDR1 and CDR2: SQVTM and ANQGSEA. V gave up 7 bases and J gave up 4 bases; unmatched junction bases: 3. The CDR3 is 12 residues long. The CDR3 DNA is TGCAGCGGGGACAGGGGAGGCACTGAAGCTTTCTTT. Translation: CSGDRGGTEAFF.

This rearrangement joins TRBV28 to TRBJ2-7; TRBD2 matches 10 bases. The germline gives CDR1 MDHEN, CDR2 SYDVKM. V dropped 7 bases and J dropped 9; count of bases not matched to a gene: 15. The CDR3 is 15 amino acids. The CDR3 spells CASKPGTSVTDTQYF. In DNA, the CDR3 is TGTGCCAGCAAACCCGGGACTAGCGTTACAGATACGCAGTACTTC.

This clonotype was found many times. This chain links TRBV20-1 with TRBJ2-1, with 10 positions matching TRBD2. V was pared by 5 bases and J by 0 bases, with 10 bases of the junction left unmatched. In germline, CDR1 is DFQATT, CDR2 SNEGSKA (reference sequence). There are 17 residues in the CDR3. The CDR3 nucleotides read TGCAGTGCTGCCAAATTACCTAGCGGGAGCTCCTACAATGAGCAGTTCTTC. Translating it yields CSAAKLPSGSSYNEQFF.

V usage is TRBV20-1 and J usage is TRBJ1-1; D is ambiguous. Germline-derived CDR1 and CDR2 are DFQATT and SNEGSKA (reference sequence). This CDR3 has 13 residues. V dropped 3 bases and J dropped 1 base, with 9 bases sitting between them. The CDR3 protein is CSASWDANTEAFF. CDR3 bases: TGCAGTGCTAGTTGGGATGCGAACACTGAAGCTTTCTTT.

The chain employs TRBV20-1 and TRBJ1-2; tentative D call: TRBD1 (5 bases). Germline CDR1 is DFQATT and CDR2 is SNEGSKA (reference sequence). V shed 6 bases and J shed 7 bases, with 21 bases lying between them. The CDR3 consists of 14 residues. CDR3 amino acids: CSALPLRELAGYTF. CDR3 in DNA: TGCAGTGCGCTACCCCTCAGGGAATTAGCTGGCTACACCTTC.

The chain employs TRBV7-9 and TRBJ1-2; D is undetermined. The CDR3 loop spans 14 amino acids. The germline CDR1 and CDR2 sequences are SEHNR and FQNEAQ (reference sequence). The V and J ends lost 5 bases and 4 bases respectively, with 14 bases between them. CDR3 nucleotides: TGTGCCAGCAGCCAAGGACCGGATCCCTATGGCTACACCTTC. Encoded protein: CASSQGPDPYGYTF.